The rows below give T cell receptor beta chains drawn from one sample of a study of shared clonotypes between healthy human individuals. Assay used: immunoSEQ multiplex PCR; TCRdb lists only in-frame clones, some missing. The sample includes roughly 2,000,000 clones, around 95% seen only once; the top ten take around 1.8%. The sequenced material came from naive CD8+ T cells from PBMCs. Receptors were obtained from a man in his late teens or twenties in good health. Some clones in this sample may be carry-over from other donors' samples. Each CDR3 is given with its conserved first and last residue. A D gene is named only where the DNA matches it firmly. The size field is filled for only some rows; it gives once, few, many or a size class.

>NA|NA|TRBV11-2|TRBJ2-3
TGTGCCAGCAGCCCAGTCGGGTGGACAGTGGAGGGTACAGATACGCAGTATTTT
CASSPVGWTVEGTDTQYF
>NA|NA|TRBV10-3|TRBJ2-3
TGTGCCATACTGGGCACAGATACGCAGTATTTT
CAILGTDTQYF
>NA|NA|TRBV10-3|TRBJ2-7
TGTGCCATCAGGGGGCAGGGAGATGGGGGCTACGAGCAGTACTTC
CAIRGQGDGGYEQYF
>NA|NA|TRBV27|TRBJ1-4
TGTGCCAGCACCCCCGTAGGGACGAATGAAAAACTGTTTTTT
CASTPVGTNEKLFF
>NA|TRBD2|TRBV27|TRBJ2-1
TGTGCCAGCAGTTTATACAGCGGGGGAGCCTACAATGAGCAGTTCTTC
CASSLYSGGAYNEQFF
>NA|NA|TRBV9|TRBJ1-3
TGTGCCAGCAGCGGCAGTCCAGGCCACACCATATATTTT
CASSGSPGHTIYF
>NA|NA|TRBV7-9|TRBJ2-1
TGTGCCAGCCGTGCCATAATCGATGAGCAGTTCTTC
CASRAIIDEQFF
>NA|NA|TRBV28|TRBJ1-5
TGTGCCAGCAGGAGGGGTGGGGAAGCGGATCAGCCCCAGCATTTT
CASRRGGEADQPQHF
>NA|NA|TRBV7-9|TRBJ2-7
TGTGCCAGCAGCTTGGTGGGGCCCACCTACGAGCAGTACTTC
CASSLVGPTYEQYF
>once|NA|TRBV19|TRBJ2-1
TGTGCCAGTAGTACCCGACTGGTTGTGAATGAGCAGTTCTTC
CASSTRLVVNEQFF
>NA|NA|TRBV27|TRBJ1-1
TGTGCCACACACGCCCTTTGGAACACTGAAGCTTTCTTT
CATHALWNTEAFF